Below, 14 T cell receptor beta chains from the same sample are listed, as sequenced in a study of shared clonotypes between healthy human individuals (dated by TCRdb to the early 2020s). CD8 naive samples consisted of CD45RO-negative cells that were positively selected for CCR7, yielding a CD45RA+CCR7+ population without TemRA cells. Library creation used the immunoSEQ multiplex PCR assay. This is the immuneACCESS table as TCRdb keeps it, with only in-frame sequences that have V and J called. A part of the clones is gone; compared with another copy, unresolved V genes explain less than half, and the rest is unexplained. The sample table holds 800,000 to 950,000 clones, of which about 96% were seen once. The biggest ten clones account for about 0.21% of the sample. Sequenced sample: naive CD8+ T cells sorted from blood. The cell subset or site label of this sample denotes: CD45RA+CCR7+. Receptors originate from a man under 40 in good health.

The chain is built from TRBV7-2 and TRBJ1-2, with 7 positions matching TRBD1. The V segment lost 6 bases and the J segment 5 bases; nucleotides outside the gene matches: 6. The CDR3 extends over 13 amino acids. The germline V gene has CDR1 SGHTA and CDR2 FQGNSA. The CDR3 sequence is CASSLTGDYGYTF. As DNA, the CDR3 is TGTGCCAGCAGTCTAACAGGGGATTATGGCTACACCTTC.

This clone showed up just once. The chain carries TRBV21-1 and TRBJ2-5; no DNA check was done on the table's D call, TRBD1. TRBV21-1 is a recognized pseudogene. The CDR3 runs 15 residues. The CDR3 DNA reads as TGTGCCACCCTCAGGTCAGGGTGTCCCCAAGAGACCCAGTACTTC. Translating gives CATLRSGCPQETQYF.

The chain carries TRBV29-1 and TRBJ2-3, with TRBD2 matching over 9 bases. The CDR3 has 19 amino acids. The germline V gene encodes CDR1 SQVTM and CDR2 ANQGSEA. With 7 bases clipped from V and 0 bases from J, the junction kept 20 bases outside the gene matches. In DNA, the CDR3 is TGCAGCGCCCCACCGTCGGTACTAGCGGGCGGGCGGAGCACAGATACGCAGTATTTT. It specifies CSAPPSVLAGGRSTDTQYF.

DNA of the CDR3: TGTGCCAGCAGCTTCGGTATCGCCTACGAGCAGTACTTC. Its protein is CASSFGIAYEQYF. This rearrangement joins TRBV11-2 to TRBJ2-7; D is unresolved. Germline CDR1 and CDR2: SGHAT and FQNNGV. The CDR3 runs 13 residues. V lost 3 bases and J lost 2, with 8 bases in between.

In nucleotides, the CDR3 is TGTGCCGGTGGGACCCCGCCACAAGAGACCCAGTACTTC. Its translation: CAGGTPPQETQYF. J is TRBJ2-5 and V is TRBV7-2; D possibly uses TRBD1 or TRBD2 (5 bases each). This CDR3 is built from 13 residues. V lost 11 bases, J lost 2 bases, and 15 bases lay in between. Germline loops: CDR1 SGHTA, CDR2 FQGNSA.

This clone showed up just once. This chain uses TRBV7-9 with TRBJ2-7, with TRBD2 matching 12 bases. Germline V CDR1 and CDR2: SEHNR, FQNEAQ (reference sequence). V shed 5 bases and J 7 bases; nucleotides not matched to a gene: 6. The CDR3 totals 14 residues. The CDR3 region is CASSGLAGPLEQYF. CDR3 bases: TGTGCCAGCAGCGGACTAGCGGGACCCCTTGAGCAGTACTTC. Using reference TRBV7-9 and TRBJ2-7 for the parts outside the CDR3, the full variable domain is DTGVSQNPRHKITKRGQNVTFRCDPISEHNRLYWYRQTLGQGPEFLTYFQNEAQLEKSRLLSDRFSAERPKGSFSTLEIQRTEQGDSAMYLCASSGLAGPLEQYFGPGTRLTVT.

The chain employs TRBV4-1 and TRBJ2-1; 8 bases agree with TRBD2. Germline V gives CDR1 MGHRA, CDR2 YSYEKL. Trimming removed 1 base from V and 5 bases from J; junction bases left unmatched: 13. This CDR3 has 18 residues. The CDR3 is CASSQAPFTSGLDNEQFF. CDR3 DNA sequence: TGCGCCAGCAGCCAAGCTCCATTTACTAGCGGTCTCGACAATGAGCAGTTCTTC.

V is TRBV7-2 and J is TRBJ2-3; 10 bases match TRBD2. The V and J ends lost 5 bases and 2 bases, in that order; junction bases with no gene match: 4. The CDR3 is 15 residues long. Per germline, CDR1 SGHTA and CDR2 FQGNSA. CDR3 DNA sequence: TGTGCCAGCAGCGAGGGACTAGCGCTCACAGATACGCAGTATTTT. Protein sequence: CASSEGLALTDTQYF.

The chain recombines TRBV28 with TRBJ2-7, with D possibly called TRBD1 or TRBD2 (5 bases each). Germline values: CDR1 MDHEN, CDR2 SYDVKM. The V end was cut by 1 base, the J end by 7 bases, with 11 bases between. The CDR3 has 13 amino acids. The CDR3 protein is CASSLLGRAEQYF. In DNA form, the CDR3 reads TGTGCCAGCAGTTTATTGGGACGGGCAGAGCAGTACTTC.

The chain has TRBV12-1 and TRBJ2-1; no check of the table's D call, TRBD2, against the DNA was made. TRBV12-1 is classified as a pseudogene. The CDR3 is 17 amino acids. CDR3 in amino acids: CASSSRTRGGSYNEQFF. Here the CDR3 DNA reads TGTGCCAGCAGCTCCCGGACTAGGGGGGGCTCCTACAATGAGCAGTTCTTC.

The V and J genes are TRBV6-1 and TRBJ2-7; 14 bases are shared with TRBD2. The germline gives CDR1 MNHNS, CDR2 SASEGT. Losses at the gene ends were 2 bases for V and 9 bases for J; bases not matched to a gene: 9. The CDR3 is 16 residues long. Here the CDR3 reads CASSERRGLAGDAQYF. CDR3 DNA sequence: TGTGCCAGCAGTGAACGCCGGGGACTAGCGGGAGACGCGCAGTACTTC.

The V and J genes are TRBV27 and TRBJ2-5; 7 positions match TRBD2. The V segment lost 6 bases and the J segment 5 bases; nucleotides outside the gene matches: 12. This CDR3 comprises 15 residues. Germline V gives CDR1 MNHEY, CDR2 SMNVEV (reference sequence). The CDR3 DNA reads as TGTGCCAGCAGGACTAGCAGGTCGAATAGGGAGACCCAGTACTTC. This sequence encodes CASRTSRSNRETQYF.

A single count supports this clone. This chain joins TRBV11-3 and TRBJ2-1; 8 nucleotides agree with TRBD2. There are 17 residues in the CDR3. The germline CDR1 and CDR2 sequences are SGHNT and YENEEA. V lost 3 bases, J lost 2 bases, and 9 bases stayed unmatched. The CDR3 DNA follows: TGTGCCAGCAGCTTGGGGGCGGGAGGTCAGCCCTACAATGAGCAGTTCTTC. This codes for CASSLGAGGQPYNEQFF. Based on the CDR3 plus reference TRBV11-3 and TRBJ2-1, the full variable domain is EAGVVQSPRYKIIEKKQPVAFWCNPISGHNTLYWYLQNLGQGPELLIRYENEEAVDDSQLPKDRFSAERLKGVDSTLKIQPAELGDSAVYLCASSLGAGGQPYNEQFFGPGTRLTVL.

The count of this clone is one. Other DNA sequences within the sample encode an identical CDR3. The chain uses TRBV27 and TRBJ2-1, with 10 bases aligning to TRBD2. CDR3 length: 14 amino acids. From germline, CDR1 is MNHEY and CDR2 SMNVEV (reference sequence). After removal of 6 bases from V and 4 bases from J, the junction contained 3 bases not matched to a gene. The CDR3 sequence is CASRLAGLYNEQFF. CDR3 DNA sequence: TGTGCCAGCAGACTAGCGGGGCTGTACAATGAGCAGTTCTTC.